These 22 T cell receptor beta chains share one sample of origin, sequenced in a study of blood T cell repertoires in COVID-19. TCRdb's table, derived via immunoSEQ multiplex PCR, lists solely in-frame clones and lacks some. The sample records 230,000 or so clones, 85% to 90% being singletons. Sequencing input: PBMCs or T cells enriched from blood (not recorded which). Receptors were obtained from a woman aged 45-60 years with acute COVID-19.

The rearrangement joins TRBV5-4 to TRBJ1-3; 7 positions match TRBD1. Germline CDR1 and CDR2: SGHNT and YYREEE (reference sequence). CDR3 length: 14 amino acids. V lost 4 bases to trimming and J lost 4 bases; unmatched junction nucleotides: 5. CDR3 loop: CASSLDRVGNTIYF. Written as DNA, the CDR3 is TGTGCCAGCAGCCTCGACAGGGTCGGAAACACCATATATTTT.

This clone appeared a single time. V gene TRBV19 combines with J gene TRBJ1-2, with 8 positions matching TRBD1. Germline CDR1 and CDR2: LNHDA and SQIVND (reference sequence). With 5 bases clipped from V and 6 bases from J, the junction kept 2 bases outside the gene matches. CDR3 length: 12 residues. The CDR3 protein is CASSGQGDGYTF. DNA for the CDR3: TGTGCCAGTAGTGGACAGGGTGATGGCTACACCTTC.

V gene TRBV5-4 combines with J gene TRBJ1-2, with a possible D match to TRBD1 (6 bases). The CDR3 runs 13 residues. The V and J ends lost 4 bases and 6 bases respectively, with 13 bases between them. The V gene's germline CDR1 is SGHNT and CDR2 YYREEE (reference sequence). CDR3 sequence reads: CASSVTGRDGYTF. CDR3 nucleotides: TGTGCCAGCAGCGTTACAGGGAGGGATGGCTACACCTTC.

The chain links TRBV7-3 to TRBJ2-3, with TRBD1 matching over 11 bases. V lost 5 bases to trimming and J lost 6 bases; unmatched junction nucleotides: 4. Germline values: CDR1 SGHTA, CDR2 FQGTGA. This CDR3 comprises 14 residues. CDR3 nucleotide sequence: TGTGCCAGCAGCCCAGGACAGGGGGCTGATACGCAGTATTTT. The encoded protein is CASSPGQGADTQYF.

V and J are TRBV7-2 and TRBJ2-1; D gene unclear. Deletions cut 1 base from V and 7 bases from J, with 5 bases between. This CDR3 contains 12 residues. Germline CDR1 SGHTA, CDR2 FQGNSA. The CDR3 here is CASSLVLNEQFF. In nucleotides, the CDR3 is TGTGCCAGCAGCTTAGTACTGAATGAGCAGTTCTTC.

Here the CDR3 DNA reads TGTGCCAGCAGTGTTCCGGGACAGGCGTATCCCTACGAGCAGTACTTC. Translating it yields CASSVPGQAYPYEQYF. This chain connects TRBV2 to TRBJ2-7; 8 bases are shared with TRBD1. This CDR3 contains 16 residues. Germline V gene data show CDR1 as SNHLY and CDR2 as FYNNEI. V dropped 4 bases and J dropped 2; count of bases not matched to a gene: 10.

This rearrangement joins TRBV11-3 to TRBJ2-5; D unresolved. This CDR3 is 13 amino acids long. The V end lost 1 base, the J end lost 0 bases, and 3 bases lay between the germline ends. Germline CDR1 and CDR2: SGHNT and YENEEA. DNA of the CDR3: TGTGCCAGCAGCTTAGCTAACCAAGAGACCCAGTACTTC. Translating it yields CASSLANQETQYF.

The chain carries TRBV6-2 or TRBV6-3 and TRBJ2-2, with 8 bases lining up with TRBD1. The germline gives CDR1 MNHEY, CDR2 SVGEGT. V dropped 5 bases and J dropped 4; count of bases not matched to a gene: 9. This CDR3 is built from 16 residues. The CDR3 loop reads CASSRQGSPRTGELFF. CDR3 nucleotides: TGTGCCAGCAGTAGACAGGGGAGCCCGCGCACCGGGGAGCTGTTTTTT.

This sequence joins TRBV10-3 and TRBJ2-3; D is unclear. V lost 0 bases, J lost 0 bases, and 7 bases lay in between. The germline V gene encodes CDR1 ENHRY and CDR2 SYGVKD. The CDR3 spans 15 residues. The CDR3, as DNA: TGTGCCATCAGTGAGTCTGAGAAAAGCACAGATACGCAGTATTTT. Translating it yields CAISESEKSTDTQYF.

This CDR3 reads CASSLKQAGEETQYF. The DNA for the CDR3 is TGCGCCAGCAGCTTGAAACAAGCGGGAGAAGAGACCCAGTACTTC. This chain uses TRBV5-1 with TRBJ2-5; 8 bases are shared with TRBD2. Germline lookup yields CDR1 SGHRS and CDR2 YFSETQ. V was clipped by 1 base and J by 3 bases; unmatched bases: 5. The CDR3 sequence is 15 residues long.

The rearrangement links TRBV6-6 to TRBJ1-2, with 8 bases lining up with TRBD1. There are 14 residues in the CDR3. Trimming cost V 3 bases and J 4 bases; bases outside gene matches: 4. Per the germline V gene, CDR1 is MNHNY and CDR2 is SVGAGI (reference sequence). In nucleotides, the CDR3 is TGTGCCAGCAGTTATCTGGACAGGGTCTATGGCTACACCTTC. Protein product: CASSYLDRVYGYTF.

This clone was picked up one time. The rearrangement joins TRBV28 to TRBJ2-1; 9 bases map to TRBD2. V lost 3 bases to trimming and J lost 8 bases; unmatched junction nucleotides: 14. The CDR3 has 17 amino acids. CDR1 MDHEN and CDR2 SYDVKM come from the germline V gene. Written as DNA, the CDR3 is TGTGCCAGCAGTTTCCCCCCGGGTAGCGGGAGTAAGGATGAGCAGTTCTTC. This encodes CASSFPPGSGSKDEQFF.

This clone has only one observation. The chain recombines TRBV19 with TRBJ1-3, with D hard to call. Germline CDR1 reads LNHDA; CDR2 reads SQIVND (reference sequence). Trimming took off 3 bases at V and 4 bases at J, with 4 bases between the two ends. The CDR3 is made up of 12 amino acids. This chain's CDR3 is CASSIEGNTIYF. The DNA of the CDR3 is TGTGCCAGTAGTATCGAGGGAAACACCATATATTTT.

The genes are TRBV21-1 and TRBJ1-6; TRBD1 is the table's D call and was not checked against the DNA. TRBV21-1 is annotated as a pseudogene. This CDR3 region has 15 residues. CDR3 sequence: CASSQRQKYNSPLHF. The CDR3, as DNA: TGTGCCAGCAGCCAGAGACAGAAATATAATTCACCCCTCCACTTT.

The CDR3 loop is CASRPELDFYSTDTQYF. For the CDR3, the DNA is TGTGCCAGTAGGCCTGAACTGGACTTTTACTCCACAGATACGCAGTATTTT. The chain combines TRBV19 with TRBJ2-3; tentatively, D is TRBD2 (5 bases). The CDR3 contains 17 residues. Germline V gene data show CDR1 as LNHDA and CDR2 as SQIVND (reference sequence). Trimming removed 6 bases from V and 2 bases from J, with 21 bases in between.

The chain employs TRBV24-1 and TRBJ2-2; D might be TRBD2 (6 bases). CDR3 length: 15 residues. Germline-derived CDR1 and CDR2 are KGHDR and SFDVKD. With 4 bases removed from V and 1 base from J, the gap between germline ends came to 9 bases. The CDR3 sequence is CATSEWGVNTGELFF. The CDR3 bases are TGTGCCACCAGTGAATGGGGGGTGAACACCGGGGAGCTGTTTTTT.

The rearrangement joins TRBV9 to TRBJ2-1; 7 bases line up with TRBD2. This CDR3 comprises 17 residues. V dropped 4 bases and J dropped 7; count of bases not matched to a gene: 17. Germline CDR1 and CDR2: SGDLS and YYNGEE. The CDR3 reads CASSPPGLAVYGNEQFF. The CDR3, as DNA: TGTGCCAGCAGCCCCCCAGGGCTAGCGGTTTATGGGAATGAGCAGTTCTTC.

The chain joins TRBV7-2 to TRBJ1-4; D gene uncertain. Germline CDR1 reads SGHTA; CDR2 reads FQGNSA. CDR3 length: 15 residues. With 2 bases removed from V and 5 bases from J, the gap between germline ends came to 12 bases. The chain's CDR3 is CASSLNRGYNEKLFF. CDR3 in DNA: TGTGCCAGCAGCTTAAATCGGGGTTACAATGAAAAACTGTTTTTT.

The J gene is TRBJ2-1, the V gene TRBV9; 11 bases line up with TRBD2. The V segment lost 4 bases and the J segment 4 bases; nucleotides outside the gene matches: 4. The CDR3 length is 15 residues. Germline V gene data show CDR1 as SGDLS and CDR2 as YYNGEE. The CDR3 bases are TGTGCCAGCAGCTCCGGGACTAGCGGATACAATGAGCAGTTCTTC. It specifies CASSSGTSGYNEQFF.

The chain combines TRBV3-1 (or the pseudogene TRBV3-2) with TRBJ2-7, with D tentatively TRBD1 (5 bases). CDR1 is LGHDT, CDR2 YNNKEL, per germline (reference sequence). The CDR3 has 14 amino acids. V gave up 3 bases and J gave up 2 bases, with 11 bases separating them. The CDR3 protein is CASSQPDKAYEQYF. The CDR3, as DNA: TGTGCCAGCAGCCAGCCGGACAAAGCCTACGAGCAGTACTTC.

The rearrangement joins TRBV27 to TRBJ2-7, with 7 bases matching TRBD1. The CDR3 length is 16 residues. Looked up from germline, CDR1 is MNHEY and CDR2 is SMNVEV (reference sequence). With V trimmed by 6 bases and J by 4 bases, 15 bases remained unmatched. DNA of the CDR3: TGTGCCAGCAGCGCAGACAGGGCGCCGCGGTTTTACGAGCAGTACTTC. It translates to CASSADRAPRFYEQYF.

For the CDR3, the DNA is TGTGCCTGGGCGGCAACAGGGCATGGCTACACCTTC. It specifies CAWAATGHGYTF. The chain has TRBV30 and TRBJ1-2, with a tentative D call TRBD1 (6 bases). CDR3 length: 12 amino acids. Germline lookup yields CDR1 GTSNPN and CDR2 SVGIG (reference sequence). The ends were cut back, 5 bases at V and 6 bases at J, with 13 bases in the middle.